This passage covers 17 T cell receptor beta chains from one sample sequenced in a study of blood T cells in healthy people across ages. The authors ran a second PCR of about 6 to 11 cycles using a sample-barcoded 5' primer and a J-beta primer mix. TCRdb fed the 5' RACE reads into MiXCR, producing one record per CDR3 protein. The data show about 2 million distinct CDR3 sequences, with 49% seen just once and 2.1% held by the top ten. Sequencing used blood. Every receptor here comes from a woman aged 40 to 50 in good health.

The chain is built from TRBV18 and TRBJ2-1; D is possibly TRBD2 (7 bases). This CDR3 is built from 13 residues. The germline V gene encodes CDR1 KGHSH and CDR2 LQKENI. Between the trimmed V and J ends, which lost 3 bases and 9 bases, there was a span of 12 bases. The CDR3 DNA is TGTGCCAGCTCACCCGTGGGGGGGCGTGAGCAGTTCTTC. Amino acids: CASSPVGGREQFF.

This chain connects TRBV5-4 to TRBJ2-5; 8 bases line up with TRBD2. Per germline, CDR1 SGHNT and CDR2 YYREEE (reference sequence). V was pared by 0 bases and J by 5 bases, with 6 bases of the junction left unmatched. The CDR3 consists of 15 residues. CDR3: CASSLDGLAVETQYF. The CDR3 DNA reads as TGTGCCAGCAGCTTGGACGGACTAGCTGTGGAGACCCAGTACTTC.

The chain couples TRBV7-2 to TRBJ2-1; the D call may be TRBD1 or TRBD2 (5 bases each). This CDR3 has 15 residues. From germline, CDR1 is SGHTA and CDR2 FQGNSA. Trimming left V 1 base short and J 10 bases short, with 17 bases between. The CDR3 here is CASSLEGTIIGEQFF. In DNA, the CDR3 is TGTGCCAGCAGCTTAGAGGGGACCATAATCGGGGAGCAGTTCTTC.

The table lists this clonotype with many counts. The V call is TRBV2, the J call TRBJ2-7; D unclear. In germline, CDR1 is SNHLY, CDR2 FYNNEI. CDR3 length: 15 residues. V lost 1 base and J 5 bases, leaving 15 bases between the germline ends. The CDR3 DNA follows: TGTGCCAGCAGTGAAGAGGGTCTTCTGACCCACGAGCAGTACTTC. Protein product: CASSEEGLLTHEQYF.

The chain carries TRBV4-2 and TRBJ2-5; D uncertain. The CDR3 covers 14 residues. Looked up from germline, CDR1 is LGHNA and CDR2 is YNFKEQ. Trimming left V 0 bases short and J 1 base short, with 6 bases between. The DNA of the CDR3 is TGTGCCAGCAGCCAAGATACGGCCCAAGAGACCCAGTACTTC. Its translation is CASSQDTAQETQYF.

The J gene is TRBJ2-1, the V gene TRBV10-3, with a possible D match to TRBD1 (6 bases). The germline V gene encodes CDR1 ENHRY and CDR2 SYGVKD. CDR3 size: 14 residues. The V gene lost 0 bases and the J gene lost 8 bases, with 11 bases spanning the gap. This CDR3 reads CAISESQTGYEQFF. In nucleotides, the CDR3 is TGTGCCATCAGTGAGTCCCAAACAGGGTATGAGCAGTTCTTC.

This chain uses TRBV28 with TRBJ2-6, with D maybe TRBD1 (5 bases). The V gene lost 3 bases and the J gene lost 1 base, with 13 bases spanning the gap. The CDR3 is made up of 17 amino acids. The V gene's germline CDR1 is MDHEN and CDR2 SYDVKM. In DNA form, the CDR3 reads TGTGCCAGCAGTTTCGGCCAGGGTGTTTCTGGGGCCAACGTCCTGACTTTC. Its translation: CASSFGQGVSGANVLTF.

This clonotype was observed a few times. The chain recombines TRBV5-1 with TRBJ2-1; D call uncertain. V was shortened by 0 bases and J by 3 bases, with 13 bases between the two germline ends. From germline, CDR1 is SGHRS and CDR2 YFSETQ. This CDR3 contains 16 residues. CDR3 sequence reads: CASSLAPGPYYNEQFF. CDR3 in DNA: TGCGCCAGCAGCTTGGCCCCGGGCCCCTACTACAATGAGCAGTTCTTC.

V and J are TRBV6-6 and TRBJ1-6; no definite D call. The germline V gene has CDR1 MNHNY and CDR2 SVGAGI (reference sequence). V was shortened by 2 bases and J by 7 bases, with 15 bases between the two germline ends. The CDR3 has 16 amino acids. CDR3 residues: CASSYAGDLRNSPLHF. The CDR3 DNA is TGTGCCAGCAGTTACGCGGGCGATCTACGAAATTCACCCCTCCACTTT.

V is TRBV5-1 and J is TRBJ1-1; 7 nucleotides match TRBD1. V was pared by 7 bases and J by 1 base, with 10 bases of the junction left unmatched. The CDR3 is 15 amino acids. Germline V gives CDR1 SGHRS, CDR2 YFSETQ. The CDR3 loop is CASGPRGQSNTEAFF. The CDR3 DNA sequence: TGCGCCAGCGGACCACGGGGACAGTCGAACACTGAAGCTTTCTTT.

In this sample, this clonotype turned up a few times. The rearrangement joins TRBV6-2 or TRBV6-3 to TRBJ2-1; 11 bases are shared with TRBD2. V was pared by 6 bases and J by 5 bases, with 6 bases of the junction left unmatched. Germline assignment: CDR1 MNHEY and CDR2 SVGEGT. The CDR3 is 15 amino acids. CDR3 bases: TGTGCCAGCAGATTCCTAGCGGGGGGTCACAATGAGCAGTTCTTC. This codes for CASRFLAGGHNEQFF.

This clonotype was counted between two and nine times. The V call is TRBV7-9, the J call TRBJ2-3, with TRBD1 matching over 11 bases. CDR3 length: 15 residues. Germline V gene sequence: CDR1 SEHNR, CDR2 FQNEAQ (reference sequence). The V segment lost 2 bases and the J segment 5 bases; nucleotides outside the gene matches: 3. The DNA for the CDR3 is TGTGCCAGCAGCTTATGGGGGACAGGGGGAGATACGCAGTATTTT. This gives the protein CASSLWGTGGDTQYF.

J is TRBJ2-3 and V is TRBV4-1; 8 positions match TRBD2. This CDR3 is built from 15 residues. The V segment lost 1 base and the J segment 6 bases; nucleotides outside the gene matches: 6. Germline values: CDR1 MGHRA, CDR2 YSYEKL. The CDR3 loop reads CASSQVKLAGDTQYF. CDR3 coding DNA: TGCGCCAGCAGCCAAGTAAAGCTAGCGGGTGATACGCAGTATTTT.

The chain links TRBV20-1 to TRBJ2-5; the D is unclear. Trimming stripped 6 bases from V and 0 bases from J, with 11 bases between. Germline V gene lookup returns CDR1 DFQATT and CDR2 SNEGSKA (reference sequence). The CDR3 covers 13 residues. CDR3 DNA: TGCAGTGCCAGTGGAAACAACCAAGAGACCCAGTACTTC. It yields the protein CSASGNNQETQYF.

This chain connects TRBV29-1 to TRBJ1-2; TRBD1 matches at 9 bases. The CDR3 is 13 amino acids. In germline, CDR1 is SQVTM, CDR2 ANQGSEA. Trimming cost V 8 bases and J 4 bases; bases outside gene matches: 8. CDR3 DNA sequence: TGCAGCCTCCCGGACAGGGGACCCTATGGCTACACCTTC. This translates into CSLPDRGPYGYTF. Full variable domain (remainder filled in from reference TRBV29-1 and TRBJ1-2): SAVISQKPSRDICQRGTSLTIQCQVDSQVTMMFWYRQQPGQSLTLIATANQGSEATYESGFVIDKFPISRPNLTFSTLTVSNMSPEDSSIYLCSLPDRGPYGYTFGSGTRLTVV.

The count of this clonotype is one. This chain connects TRBV27 to TRBJ2-3, with 8 bases matching TRBD1. The V segment lost 7 bases and the J segment 4 bases; nucleotides outside the gene matches: 19. Germline V gives CDR1 MNHEY, CDR2 SMNVEV (reference sequence). CDR3 size: 18 residues. Here the CDR3 DNA reads TGTGCCAGCACCTCGACCTCCGACAGGGGTAGAAGCCCAGATACGCAGTATTTT. Translated: CASTSTSDRGRSPDTQYF.

The genes are TRBV11-2 and TRBJ2-5; 11 bases fit TRBD2. CDR3 length equals 19 residues. In germline, CDR1 is SGHAT, CDR2 FQNNGV. The junction had 13 bases not matched to a gene; V was cut back by 0 bases and J by 4 bases. The CDR3 loop reads CASSLDYSIAGGRGETQYF. As DNA, the CDR3 is TGTGCCAGCAGCTTAGATTACTCAATAGCGGGGGGGAGAGGAGAGACCCAGTACTTC.